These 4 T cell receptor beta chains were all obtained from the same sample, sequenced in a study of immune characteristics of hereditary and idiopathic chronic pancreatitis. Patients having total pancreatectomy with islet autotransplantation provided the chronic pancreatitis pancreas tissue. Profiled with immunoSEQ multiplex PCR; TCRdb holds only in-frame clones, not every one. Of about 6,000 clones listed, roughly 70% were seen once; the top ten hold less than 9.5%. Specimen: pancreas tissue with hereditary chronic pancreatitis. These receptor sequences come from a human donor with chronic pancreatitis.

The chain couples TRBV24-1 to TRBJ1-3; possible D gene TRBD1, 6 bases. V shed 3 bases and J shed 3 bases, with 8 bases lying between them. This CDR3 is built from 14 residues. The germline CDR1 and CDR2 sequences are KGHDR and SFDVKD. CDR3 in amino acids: CATSDHRVGNTIYF. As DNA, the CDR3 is TGTGCCACCAGTGATCACAGGGTTGGAAACACCATATATTTT.

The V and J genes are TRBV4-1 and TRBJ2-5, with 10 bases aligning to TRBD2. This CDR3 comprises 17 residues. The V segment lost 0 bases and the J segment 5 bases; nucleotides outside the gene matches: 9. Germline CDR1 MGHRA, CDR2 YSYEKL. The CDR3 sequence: CASSQDSVLAGVETQYF. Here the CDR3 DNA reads TGCGCCAGCAGCCAAGATAGCGTGCTAGCGGGGGTTGAGACCCAGTACTTC.

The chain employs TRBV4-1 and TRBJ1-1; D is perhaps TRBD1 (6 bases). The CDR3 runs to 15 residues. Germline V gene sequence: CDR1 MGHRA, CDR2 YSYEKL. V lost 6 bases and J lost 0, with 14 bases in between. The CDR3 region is CASRVERGLNTEAFF. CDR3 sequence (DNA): TGCGCCAGCAGAGTTGAGAGGGGGTTGAACACTGAAGCTTTCTTT.

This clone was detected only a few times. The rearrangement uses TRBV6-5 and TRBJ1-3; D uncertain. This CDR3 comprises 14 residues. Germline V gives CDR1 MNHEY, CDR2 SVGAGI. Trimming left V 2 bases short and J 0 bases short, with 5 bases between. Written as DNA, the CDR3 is TGTGCCAGCAGTTACGCCCGCTCTGGAAACACCATATATTTT. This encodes CASSYARSGNTIYF.